This TCR beta chain was recovered during a study of response to subunit inactivated influenza vaccine. Study-level results: Few additional T cells are recruited per seasonal influenza vaccination, authors suggested.

About this clonotype itself: Its matching antigen is unknown.

TCRdb passed the RT-PCR reads through MiXCR, listing each CDR3 protein once. The repertoire has 860,000 or so distinct CDR3 sequences, around 21% of them found once; the top ten carry about 10%. The sample in question was PBMCs from blood, obtained 4 to 6 days after vaccination. This TCR derives from a man aged 45-60 years who received an inactivated influenza vaccine.

DNA of the CDR3: TGTGCCAGCAGCTTAGAACCGGGACAGGGCGAGACCCAGTACTTC. Its translation is CASSLEPGQGETQYF. This chain joins TRBV7-6 and TRBJ2-5; 9 positions agree with TRBD1. The CDR3 sequence is 15 residues long. Per germline, CDR1 SGHVS and CDR2 FNYEAQ. V lost 1 base and J lost 5; bases outside the gene matches: 5.